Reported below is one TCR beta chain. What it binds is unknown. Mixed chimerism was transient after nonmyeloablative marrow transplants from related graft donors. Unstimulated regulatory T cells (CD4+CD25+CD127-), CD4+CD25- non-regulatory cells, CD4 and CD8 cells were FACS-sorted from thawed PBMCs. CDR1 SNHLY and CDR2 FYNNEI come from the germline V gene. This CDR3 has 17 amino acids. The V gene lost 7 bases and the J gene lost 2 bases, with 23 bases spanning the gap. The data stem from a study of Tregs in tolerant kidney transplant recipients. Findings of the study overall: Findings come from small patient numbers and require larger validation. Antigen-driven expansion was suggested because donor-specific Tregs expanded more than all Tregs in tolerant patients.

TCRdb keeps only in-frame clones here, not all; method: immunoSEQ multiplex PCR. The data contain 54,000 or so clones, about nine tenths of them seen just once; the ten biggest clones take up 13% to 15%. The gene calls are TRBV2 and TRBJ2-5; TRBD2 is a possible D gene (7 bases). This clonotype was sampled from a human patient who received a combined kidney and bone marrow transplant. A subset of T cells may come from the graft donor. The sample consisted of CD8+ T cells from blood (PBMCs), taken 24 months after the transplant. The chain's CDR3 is CASIGPGGGRGQETQYF. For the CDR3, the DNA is TGTGCCAGCATCGGCCCGGGGGGCGGGAGAGGGCAAGAGACCCAGTACTTC. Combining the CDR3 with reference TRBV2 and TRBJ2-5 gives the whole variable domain EPEVTQTPSHQVTQMGQEVILRCVPISNHLYFYWYRQILGQKVEFLVSFYNNEISEKSEIFDDQFSVERPDGSNFTLKIRSTKLEDSAMYFCASIGPGGGRGQETQYFGPGTRLLVL.